Sequencing of this T cell receptor beta chain was carried out in a study of human T cells and chemical hapten exposure. For the study at large: Affected patients, primarily female, had alopecia areata, totalis or universalis.

TCRdb re-called the RACE reads through MiXCR, storing one row per CDR3 protein. The sample has about 380,000 distinct CDR3 sequences; nearly 5% are singletons. V dropped 3 bases and J dropped 3; count of bases not matched to a gene: 1. Germline V gene lookup returns CDR1 MNHEY and CDR2 SMNVEV (reference sequence). This CDR3 has 14 amino acids. The sample's time point: patch test 1, 2 weeks after DPC sensitization. Sample treatment: therapeutic diphenylcyclopropenone sensitization with weekly scalp DPC. Unfractionated whole blood was the source of the extracted total RNA. This clonotype was observed at least ten times.

The material sequenced was whole blood, taken in connection with sensitization to the hapten diphenylcyclopropenone (DPC). The receptor's source is a woman aged 45-60 years with alopecia areata. Some clones in this sample may be carry-over from other donors' samples. The V and J genes are TRBV27 and TRBJ1-2, with 10 bases matching TRBD1. CDR3 amino acids: CASSFDRGHYGYTF. Written as DNA, the CDR3 is TGTGCCAGCAGTTTCGACAGGGGGCACTATGGCTACACCTTC.